This TCR beta chain was sequenced during a study of blood T cell repertoires in COVID-19. About the study: Acute and convalescent COVID-19 specimens originated in the United States, Italy and Spain. T cells, B-cell-depleted T cells, or PBMCs provided the cDNA or gDNA that served as material.

Clinical histories supplied by participants themselves formed the basis of cohort assignment. Germline V CDR1 and CDR2: LGHDT, YNNKEL (reference sequence). Trimming cost V 1 base and J 5 bases; bases outside gene matches: 7. The CDR3 has 18 amino acids. Methods used by the authors: Estimation of nucleated cell counts relied on the amplification of reference gene primers. TCRdb keeps only in-frame clones here, not all; method: immunoSEQ multiplex PCR. The V and J calls and clone size were taken over from that table, and D and trimming were inferred from the DNA. The repertoire holds 200,000 to 250,000 clones, with about four fifths as singletons.

The sequencing input was PBMCs or T cells enriched from blood (not recorded which). The chain couples TRBV3-1 (or the pseudogene TRBV3-2) to TRBJ2-2; 13 nucleotides align to TRBD2. The receptor was isolated from a woman between 55 and 75 years old who had recovered from COVID-19. CDR3 bases: TGTGCCAGCAGCCAAGCGGGACTAGCGGGGTCCAAGACCGGGGAGCTGTTTTTT. Protein product: CASSQAGLAGSKTGELFF.